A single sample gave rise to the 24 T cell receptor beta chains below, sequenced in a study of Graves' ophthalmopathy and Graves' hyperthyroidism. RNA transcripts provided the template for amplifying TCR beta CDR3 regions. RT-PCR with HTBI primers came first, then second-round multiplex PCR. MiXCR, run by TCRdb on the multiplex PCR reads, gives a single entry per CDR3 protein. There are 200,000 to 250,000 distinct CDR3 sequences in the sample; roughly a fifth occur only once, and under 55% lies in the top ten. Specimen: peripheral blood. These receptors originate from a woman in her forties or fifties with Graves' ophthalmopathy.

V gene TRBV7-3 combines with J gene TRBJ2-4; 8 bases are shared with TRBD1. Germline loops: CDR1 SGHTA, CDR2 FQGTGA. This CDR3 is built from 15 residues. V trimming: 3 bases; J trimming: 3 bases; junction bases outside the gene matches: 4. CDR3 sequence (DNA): TGTGCCAGCAGCTTCGGACAGGGCGACAAAAACATTCAGTACTTC. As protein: CASSFGQGDKNIQYF.

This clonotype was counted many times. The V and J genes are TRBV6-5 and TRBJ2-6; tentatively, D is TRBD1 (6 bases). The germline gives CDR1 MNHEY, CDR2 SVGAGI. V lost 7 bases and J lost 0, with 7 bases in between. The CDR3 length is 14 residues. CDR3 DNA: TGTGCCAGCAAGGACAGCTCTGGGGCCAACGTCCTGACTTTC. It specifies CASKDSSGANVLTF.

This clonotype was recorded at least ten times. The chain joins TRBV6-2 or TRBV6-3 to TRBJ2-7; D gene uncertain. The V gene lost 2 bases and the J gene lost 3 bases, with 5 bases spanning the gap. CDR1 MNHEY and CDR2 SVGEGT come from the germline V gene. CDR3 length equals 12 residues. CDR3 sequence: CASSYVGYEQYF. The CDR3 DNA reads TGTGCCAGCAGTTACGTCGGCTACGAGCAGTACTTC.

The DNA of the CDR3 is TGCAGTGCTCGGATTCCGGGACACGGGGCTTACGAGCAGTACTTC. Its translation is CSARIPGHGAYEQYF. The chain employs TRBV20-1 and TRBJ2-7; D is possibly TRBD1 (6 bases). The CDR3 is 15 residues long. V lost 5 bases and J lost 4, with 21 bases in between. Per germline, CDR1 DFQATT and CDR2 SNEGSKA (reference sequence).

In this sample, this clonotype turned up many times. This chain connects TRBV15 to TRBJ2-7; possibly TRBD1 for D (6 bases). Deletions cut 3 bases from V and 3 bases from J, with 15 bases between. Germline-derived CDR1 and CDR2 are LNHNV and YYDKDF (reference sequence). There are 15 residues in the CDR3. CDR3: CATSSLGQGDYEQYF. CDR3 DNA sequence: TGTGCCACCAGCAGCCTGGGACAAGGGGACTACGAGCAGTACTTC.

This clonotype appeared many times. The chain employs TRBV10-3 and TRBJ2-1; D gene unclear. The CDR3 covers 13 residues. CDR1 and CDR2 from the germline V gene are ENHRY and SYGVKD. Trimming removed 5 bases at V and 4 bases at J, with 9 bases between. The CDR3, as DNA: TGTGCCATCAGTCCAGACATGTACAATGAGCAGTTCTTC. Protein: CAISPDMYNEQFF.

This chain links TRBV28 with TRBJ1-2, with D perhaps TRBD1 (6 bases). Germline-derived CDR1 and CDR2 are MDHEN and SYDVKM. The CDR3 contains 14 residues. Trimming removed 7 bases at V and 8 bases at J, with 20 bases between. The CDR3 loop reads CASTPRGRGRGYTF. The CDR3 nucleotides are TGTGCCAGCACCCCCCGGGGCAGGGGTAGGGGCTACACCTTC.

Written as DNA, the CDR3 is TGTGCCAGCAGCTTAGAGGGACACCAATCGGAGCTGTTTTTT. Translating it yields CASSLEGHQSELFF. V is TRBV7-9 and J is TRBJ2-2; tentative D call: TRBD1 (6 bases). Germline V CDR1 and CDR2: SEHNR, FQNEAQ (reference sequence). CDR3 length equals 14 residues. V lost 1 base, J lost 10 bases, and 13 bases lay in between.

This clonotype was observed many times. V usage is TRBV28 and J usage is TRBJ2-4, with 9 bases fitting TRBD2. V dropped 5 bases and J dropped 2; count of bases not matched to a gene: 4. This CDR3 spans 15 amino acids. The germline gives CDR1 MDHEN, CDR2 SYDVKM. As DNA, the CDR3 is TGTGCCAGCAGTCCTAGCGGGAATACCAAAAACATTCAGTACTTC. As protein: CASSPSGNTKNIQYF.

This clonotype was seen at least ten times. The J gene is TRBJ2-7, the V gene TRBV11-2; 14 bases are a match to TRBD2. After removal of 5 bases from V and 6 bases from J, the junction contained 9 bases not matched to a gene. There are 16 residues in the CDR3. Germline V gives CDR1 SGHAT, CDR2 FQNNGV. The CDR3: CASSTTGLAGVGEQYF. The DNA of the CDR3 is TGTGCCAGCAGCACCACGGGACTAGCGGGAGTAGGCGAGCAGTACTTC.

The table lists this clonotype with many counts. In DNA, the CDR3 is TGTGCCTGGAGGCGGGAGCTGGACACCGGGGAGCTGTTTTTT. Its protein product is CAWRRELDTGELFF. The chain uses TRBV30 and TRBJ2-2; 7 bases align to TRBD2. The trim removed 3 bases at V and 3 bases at J, leaving 4 bases unmatched. Germline CDR1 is GTSNPN and CDR2 is SVGIG (reference sequence). CDR3 length equals 14 residues.

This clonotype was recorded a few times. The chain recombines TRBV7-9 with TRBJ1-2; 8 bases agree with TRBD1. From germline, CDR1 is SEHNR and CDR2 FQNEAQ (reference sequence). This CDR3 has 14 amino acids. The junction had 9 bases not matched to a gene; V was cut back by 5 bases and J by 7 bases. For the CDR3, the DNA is TGTGCCAGCAGCGAAGGGGGACAGGCCTCTGGCTACACCTTC. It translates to CASSEGGQASGYTF.

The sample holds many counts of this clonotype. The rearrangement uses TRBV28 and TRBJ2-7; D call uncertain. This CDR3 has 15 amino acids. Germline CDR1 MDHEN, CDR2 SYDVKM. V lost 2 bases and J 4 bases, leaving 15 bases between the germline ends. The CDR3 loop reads CASSLALGGTYEQYF. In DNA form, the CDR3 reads TGTGCCAGCAGTTTAGCTTTAGGCGGAACTTACGAGCAGTACTTC. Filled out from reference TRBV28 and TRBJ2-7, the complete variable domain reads DVKVTQSSRYLVKRTGEKVFLECVQDMDHENMFWYRQDPGLGLRLIYFSYDVKMKEKGDIPEGYSVSREKKERFSLILESASTNQTSMYLCASSLALGGTYEQYFGPGTRLTVT.

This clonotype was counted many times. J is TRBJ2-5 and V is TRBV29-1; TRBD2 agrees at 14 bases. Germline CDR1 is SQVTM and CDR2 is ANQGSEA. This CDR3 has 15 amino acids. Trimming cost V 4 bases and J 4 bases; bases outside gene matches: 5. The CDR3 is CSVVGTSGSGETQYF. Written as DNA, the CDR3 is TGCAGCGTTGTTGGGACTAGCGGGAGTGGAGAGACCCAGTACTTC.

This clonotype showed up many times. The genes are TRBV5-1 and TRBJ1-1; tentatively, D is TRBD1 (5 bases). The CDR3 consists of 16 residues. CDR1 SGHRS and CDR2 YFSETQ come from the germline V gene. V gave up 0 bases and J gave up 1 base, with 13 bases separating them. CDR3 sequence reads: CASSLGPDRSNTEAFF. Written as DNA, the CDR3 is TGCGCCAGCAGCTTGGGCCCCGACAGATCGAACACTGAAGCTTTCTTT. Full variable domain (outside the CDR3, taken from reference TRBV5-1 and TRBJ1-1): KAGVTQTPRYLIKTRGQQVTLSCSPISGHRSVSWYQQTPGQGLQFLFEYFSETQRNKGNFPGRFSGRQFSNSRSEMNVSTLELGDSALYLCASSLGPDRSNTEAFFGQGTRLTVV.

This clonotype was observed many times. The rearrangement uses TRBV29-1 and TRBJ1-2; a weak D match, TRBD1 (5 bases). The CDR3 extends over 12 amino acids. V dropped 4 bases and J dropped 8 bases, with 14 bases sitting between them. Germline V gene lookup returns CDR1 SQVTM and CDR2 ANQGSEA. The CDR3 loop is CSVVLGDSGYTF. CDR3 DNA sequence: TGCAGCGTTGTCCTGGGGGATTCGGGCTACACCTTC.

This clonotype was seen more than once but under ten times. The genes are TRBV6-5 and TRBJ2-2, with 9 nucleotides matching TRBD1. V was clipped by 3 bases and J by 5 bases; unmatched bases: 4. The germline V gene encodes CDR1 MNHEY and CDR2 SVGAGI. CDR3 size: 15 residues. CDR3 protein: CASSYHRGLTGELFF. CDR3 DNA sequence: TGTGCCAGCAGTTATCACAGGGGGCTAACCGGGGAGCTGTTTTTT.

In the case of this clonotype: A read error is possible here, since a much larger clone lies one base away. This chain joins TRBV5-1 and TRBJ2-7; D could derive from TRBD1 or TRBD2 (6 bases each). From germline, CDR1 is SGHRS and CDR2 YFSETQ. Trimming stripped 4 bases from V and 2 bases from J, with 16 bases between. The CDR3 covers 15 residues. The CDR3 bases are TGCGCCAGCAGCGGAGGGGTCTGGGGGCCCTACGAGCAGTACTTC. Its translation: CASSGGVWGPYEQYF.

The CDR3 here is CASSQDVGGRVSTEAFF. As DNA, the CDR3 is TGTGCCAGCAGCCAAGATGTGGGGGGGCGTGTGAGCACTGAAGCTTTCTTT. This chain links TRBV3-1 with TRBJ1-1; possibly TRBD1 for D (6 bases). CDR1 is LGHDT and CDR2 is YNNKEL in the germline V gene (reference sequence). Trimming left V 0 bases short and J 4 bases short, with 18 bases between. The CDR3 contains 17 residues.

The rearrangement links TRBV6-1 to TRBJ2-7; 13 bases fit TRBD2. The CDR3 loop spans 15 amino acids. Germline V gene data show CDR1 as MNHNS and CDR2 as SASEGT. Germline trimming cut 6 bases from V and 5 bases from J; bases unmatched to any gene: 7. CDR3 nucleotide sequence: TGTGCCAGCAGGGGACTAGCGGGATTAAAGAACGAGCAGTACTTC. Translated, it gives CASRGLAGLKNEQYF.

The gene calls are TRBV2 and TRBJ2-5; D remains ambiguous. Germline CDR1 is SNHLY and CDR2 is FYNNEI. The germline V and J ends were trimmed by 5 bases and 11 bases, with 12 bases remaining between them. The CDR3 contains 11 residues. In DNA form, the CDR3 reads TGTGCCAGCAGTCAGTACAGAGAGCAGTACTTC. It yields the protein CASSQYREQYF.

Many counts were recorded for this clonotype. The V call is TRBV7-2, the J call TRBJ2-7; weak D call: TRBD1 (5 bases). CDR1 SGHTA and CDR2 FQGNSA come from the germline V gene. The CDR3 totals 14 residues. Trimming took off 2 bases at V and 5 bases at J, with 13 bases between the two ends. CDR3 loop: CASSLLVGVHEQYF. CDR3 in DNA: TGTGCCAGCAGCTTATTGGTAGGGGTCCACGAGCAGTACTTC.

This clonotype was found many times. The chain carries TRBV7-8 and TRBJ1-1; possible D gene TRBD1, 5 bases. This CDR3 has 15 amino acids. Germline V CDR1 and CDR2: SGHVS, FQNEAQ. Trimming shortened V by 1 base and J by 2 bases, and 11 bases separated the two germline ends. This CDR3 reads CASSLDGQGNTEAFF. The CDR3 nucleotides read TGTGCCAGCAGCTTAGACGGGCAGGGCAACACTGAAGCTTTCTTT. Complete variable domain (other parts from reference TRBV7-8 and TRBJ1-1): GAGVSQSPRYKVAKRGQDVALRCDPISGHVSLFWYQQALGQGPEFLTYFQNEAQLDKSGLPSDRFFAERPEGSVSTLKIQRTQQEDSAVYLCASSLDGQGNTEAFFGQGTRLTVV.

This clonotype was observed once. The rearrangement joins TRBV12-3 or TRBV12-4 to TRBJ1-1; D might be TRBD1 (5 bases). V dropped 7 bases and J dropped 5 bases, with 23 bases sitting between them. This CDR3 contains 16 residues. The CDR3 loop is CASIFIPGTPRTEAFF. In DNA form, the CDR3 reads TGTGCCAGCATCTTCATCCCCGGGACCCCGCGGACTGAAGCTTTCTTT.